The 8 T cell receptor beta chains in this list originate from one sample, sequenced in a study of long-term antiretroviral therapy in people with HIV. With survey level as its setting, the immunoSEQ assay was v3.0. Profiled with immunoSEQ multiplex PCR; TCRdb holds only in-frame clones, not every one. The table includes more than 20,000 clones, around four fifths detected once. This specimen was unsorted PBMCs, taken 3 years after starting antiretroviral therapy. Receptors originate from a man aged 18 to 29 with HIV.

The chain carries TRBV27 and TRBJ1-1; the D gene is possibly TRBD1 (6 bases). The V end lost 10 bases, the J end lost 1 base, and 19 bases lay between the germline ends. Germline V gene data show CDR1 as MNHEY and CDR2 as SMNVEV (reference sequence). The length of the CDR3 is 15 residues. CDR3 residues: CATHRWGGRNTEAFF. The CDR3 DNA follows: TGTGCCACCCACCGGTGGGGGGGCCGGAACACTGAAGCTTTCTTT.

The chain employs TRBV2 and TRBJ1-1; D is unclear. V was shortened by 0 bases and J by 4 bases, with 12 bases between the two germline ends. The germline V gene has CDR1 SNHLY and CDR2 FYNNEI. This CDR3 is built from 15 residues. CDR3 bases: TGTGCCAGCAGTGAAGCGGTAAGGGTAATCACTGAAGCTTTCTTT. It specifies CASSEAVRVITEAFF.

The chain is built from TRBV19 and TRBJ2-3, with TRBD1 matching 7 bases. V trimming: 6 bases; J trimming: 2 bases; junction bases outside the gene matches: 5. Germline V lookup: CDR1 LNHDA, CDR2 SQIVND (reference sequence). The CDR3 consists of 14 residues. In DNA form, the CDR3 reads TGTGCCAGTAGAGAGACAGGGTACACAGATACGCAGTATTTT. It translates to CASRETGYTDTQYF.

The chain links TRBV5-1 to TRBJ2-5; TRBD1 matches 7 bases. Germline lookup yields CDR1 SGHRS and CDR2 YFSETQ. The trim removed 1 base at V and 5 bases at J, leaving 8 bases unmatched. The length of the CDR3 is 15 residues. The CDR3 coding sequence is TGCGCCAGCAGCTTGACAGGGGACCCAATGGAGACCCAGTACTTC. Translated: CASSLTGDPMETQYF. Complete variable domain (other parts from reference TRBV5-1 and TRBJ2-5): KAGVTQTPRYLIKTRGQQVTLSCSPISGHRSVSWYQQTPGQGLQFLFEYFSETQRNKGNFPGRFSGRQFSNSRSEMNVSTLELGDSALYLCASSLTGDPMETQYFGPGTRLLVL.

This clone was detected once. This rearrangement joins TRBV13 to TRBJ2-7; TRBD2 agrees at 11 bases. The germline V gene encodes CDR1 PRHDT and CDR2 FYEKMQ (reference sequence). This CDR3 region has 16 residues. The ends lost 9 bases at V and 2 bases at J; junction bases unmatched: 12. Here the CDR3 DNA reads TGTGCCAGTGCCGACCAAATAGCGGGGGGGCCCTACGAGCAGTACTTC. It is translated as CASADQIAGGPYEQYF.

This clone came up a few times. The chain couples TRBV5-1 to TRBJ1-2, with D hard to call. Between the trimmed V and J ends, which lost 1 base and 7 bases, there was a span of 17 bases. In germline, CDR1 is SGHRS, CDR2 YFSETQ. The CDR3 covers 15 residues. For the CDR3, the DNA is TGCGCCAGCAGCTTGTCCTCGTTTGGGGATTCTGGCTACACCTTC. Encoded protein: CASSLSSFGDSGYTF.

V is TRBV7-9 and J is TRBJ2-6; the D gene is possibly TRBD1 (5 bases). Germline CDR1 is SEHNR and CDR2 is FQNEAQ (reference sequence). There are 18 residues in the CDR3. Trimming left V 6 bases short and J 0 bases short, with 18 bases between. The CDR3 nucleotides are TGTGCCAGCAGGCTCCCAGGGCAGGGTGACTCTGGGGCCAACGTCCTGACTTTC. Translated, it gives CASRLPGQGDSGANVLTF.

This chain uses TRBV9 with TRBJ2-5; D tentatively reads TRBD1 or TRBD2 (5 bases each). Trimming removed 3 bases at V and 4 bases at J, with 13 bases between. Per the germline V gene, CDR1 is SGDLS and CDR2 is YYNGEE. CDR3 length: 14 residues. CDR3 bases: TGTGCCAGCAGCGCAGACTCCGGGACAGAGACCCAGTACTTC. Translating gives CASSADSGTETQYF.